The 5 T cell receptor beta chains below come from one sample, sequenced in a study of cytomegalovirus exposure and HLA in healthy donors. Primers included in the PCR were 60 Vbeta and 13 Jbeta primers. Measured with immunoSEQ multiplex PCR; TCRdb has only the in-frame clones, and not every one. In the table there are under 70,000 clones, just over 85% of which are singletons. Material: PBMCs. The origin of the receptors is a woman in her twenties or thirties in good health and CMV-seronegative.

This clone was detected only a few times. The chain is built from TRBV4-1 and TRBJ1-3; D is perhaps TRBD1 (6 bases). The CDR3 extends over 14 amino acids. The germline V gene encodes CDR1 MGHRA and CDR2 YSYEKL. Trimming left V 6 bases short and J 4 bases short, with 13 bases between. Here the CDR3 reads CASRDRSSGNTIYF. For the CDR3, the DNA is TGCGCCAGCAGAGACAGGTCATCCGGAAACACCATATATTTT.

The CDR3 protein is CASSPGLAGYEQYF. Here the CDR3 DNA reads TGTGCCAGCAGCCCGGGACTAGCGGGGTACGAGCAGTACTTC. The chain links TRBV7-9 to TRBJ2-7, with TRBD2 matching over 13 bases. J lost 4 bases, V lost 5 bases, and 2 bases had no gene match. The germline gives CDR1 SEHNR, CDR2 FQNEAQ (reference sequence). This CDR3 spans 14 amino acids.

The rearrangement joins TRBV19 to TRBJ1-4, with D possibly being TRBD1 (5 bases). V dropped 2 bases and J dropped 5 bases, with 9 bases sitting between them. The CDR3 is 14 amino acids. Germline assignment: CDR1 LNHDA and CDR2 SQIVND (reference sequence). This chain's CDR3 is CASSISNRNEKLFF. The CDR3 DNA sequence: TGTGCCAGTAGTATATCCAACAGGAATGAAAAACTGTTTTTT. Filled out from reference TRBV19 and TRBJ1-4, the complete variable domain reads DGGITQSPKYLFRKEGQNVTLSCEQNLNHDAMYWYRQDPGQGLRLIYYSQIVNDFQKGDIAEGYSVSREKKESFPLTVTSAQKNPTAFYLCASSISNRNEKLFFGSGTQLSVL.

Only one count was recorded for this clone. The chain has TRBV9 and TRBJ1-1; maybe TRBD1 (6 bases). Trimming cost V 0 bases and J 0 bases, with 6 bases left between them. CDR1 SGDLS and CDR2 YYNGEE come from the germline V gene. The CDR3 consists of 14 residues. CDR3 bases: TGTGCCAGCAGCGTAGGGACAGTGAACACTGAAGCTTTCTTT. Its protein is CASSVGTVNTEAFF.

V usage is TRBV2 and J usage is TRBJ1-3; D is undetermined. Trimming stripped 8 bases from V and 0 bases from J, with 14 bases between. CDR1 is SNHLY, CDR2 FYNNEI, per germline. CDR3 length: 15 amino acids. CDR3 residues: CASQEESLSGNTIYF. The DNA of the CDR3 is TGTGCCAGCCAGGAGGAGAGCCTCTCTGGAAACACCATATATTTT.